This TCR beta chain stems from a study of blood T cell repertoires in COVID-19. This clone was picked up a small number of times. The study recruited people aged 18 to 89 years across more than 20 US areas. Cohort assignment relied on participant-reported clinical history. CDR3 length: 13 residues. Germline loops: CDR1 MNHEY, CDR2 SVGEGT. V lost 6 bases to trimming and J lost 6 bases; unmatched junction nucleotides: 7. Authors' data handling: Amplification with reference gene primers provided the estimates of nucleated cell counts. Generated by immunoSEQ multiplex PCR, the TCRdb table keeps only in-frame clones and is missing some. That table supplies the V and J calls and clone size; D and trimming were determined from the DNA. This table holds about 140,000 clones, roughly 81% found once.

The TCR comes from a woman aged 45-65 years with acute COVID-19. The chain employs TRBV6-2 or TRBV6-3 and TRBJ1-2; 7 nucleotides match TRBD1. The source material was PBMCs or T cells enriched from blood (not recorded which). CDR3 DNA: TGTGCCAGCAGCCTACAGGGGTATGATGGCTACACCTTC. It encodes CASSLQGYDGYTF.